One and the same sample provided the 10 T cell receptor beta chains below, sequenced in a study of blood T cells in healthy people across ages. With a J-beta primer mix and a sample-barcoded 5' primer, a second PCR ran about 7 to 12 cycles. TCRdb reprocessed the 5' RACE reads with MiXCR, giving one entry per CDR3 protein. Among fewer than 950,000 distinct CDR3 sequences, about 34% were seen once, and the ten largest hold about an eighth. Sequenced sample: blood. These receptor sequences come from a man between 18 and 35 years old in good health.

This clonotype was recorded a few times. The CDR3 region is CAISERSLISEETQYF. CDR3 DNA sequence: TGTGCCATCAGTGAGCGGTCCCTAATCTCGGAAGAGACCCAGTACTTC. V usage is TRBV10-3 and J usage is TRBJ2-5, with D hard to call. The CDR3 runs 16 residues. In germline, CDR1 is ENHRY, CDR2 SYGVKD. V lost 2 bases, J lost 3 bases, and 16 bases lay in between.

V and J are TRBV5-1 and TRBJ1-1; no clear D. V was clipped by 0 bases and J by 1 base, with 13 bases between them. CDR1 and CDR2 (germline): SGHRS, YFSETQ. The CDR3 loop spans 16 amino acids. The CDR3 DNA is TGCGCCAGCAGCTTGGCCGGAGGAAGGAGGAACACTGAAGCTTTCTTT. Translating gives CASSLAGGRRNTEAFF.

V gene TRBV29-1 combines with J gene TRBJ1-1; D is unresolved. CDR3 length: 14 amino acids. V was cut by 6 bases and J by 0 bases, with 14 bases left in between. CDR1 and CDR2 (germline): SQVTM, ANQGSEA. CDR3: CSVTSTVLNTEAFF. The DNA of the CDR3 is TGCAGCGTCACATCTACAGTGTTGAACACTGAAGCTTTCTTT.

This clonotype was seen more than once but under ten times. The gene calls are TRBV4-2 and TRBJ2-7; TRBD1 or TRBD2 may be the D gene (5 bases each). Per the germline V gene, CDR1 is LGHNA and CDR2 is YNFKEQ. This CDR3 spans 16 amino acids. The germline V and J ends were trimmed by 0 bases and 3 bases, with 15 bases remaining between them. The CDR3 spells CASSQDSRDRFYEQYF. In nucleotides, the CDR3 is TGTGCCAGCAGCCAAGATAGTCGGGACCGTTTCTACGAGCAGTACTTC.

In this sample, this clonotype turned up many times. V gene TRBV12-3 or TRBV12-4 combines with J gene TRBJ2-5; TRBD1 agrees at 7 bases. The length of the CDR3 is 14 residues. V was pared by 0 bases and J by 5 bases, with 3 bases of the junction left unmatched. The chain's CDR3 is CASSLAGGGETQYF. The CDR3 DNA follows: TGTGCCAGCAGTTTAGCAGGGGGCGGTGAGACCCAGTACTTC.

This clonotype has more than one count but fewer than ten. One end of the junction varies from germline; a read error may be responsible. The V call is TRBV6-5, the J call TRBJ2-1; D unresolved. From germline, CDR1 is MNHEY and CDR2 SVGAGI. CDR3 length: 12 residues. CDR3 residues: CAGSRTGNEQFF. CDR3 DNA sequence: TGTGCCGGCAGCCGTACCGGCAATGAGCAGTTCTTC.

The chain recombines TRBV7-2 with TRBJ2-3, with 12 bases aligning to TRBD1. Unmatched junction bases numbered 8, after V lost 2 bases and J lost 2 bases. Germline CDR1 and CDR2: SGHTA and FQGNSA. The CDR3 sequence is 18 residues long. The CDR3 spells CASSLPRDRGLNTDTQYF. The CDR3 nucleotides are TGTGCCAGCAGCTTACCCCGGGACAGGGGGCTGAACACAGATACGCAGTATTTT.

The chain recombines TRBV9 with TRBJ2-3, with a tentative D call TRBD2 (6 bases). Looked up from germline, CDR1 is SGDLS and CDR2 is YYNGEE. The CDR3 is 16 residues long. V lost 3 bases and J lost 2, with 16 bases in between. As DNA, the CDR3 is TGTGCCAGCAGCGCTCGCGGCGGGGACCCCACAGATACGCAGTATTTT. This codes for CASSARGGDPTDTQYF.

J is TRBJ1-1 and V is TRBV2; tentatively, D is TRBD1 (5 bases). The CDR3 is 13 amino acids. Per the germline V gene, CDR1 is SNHLY and CDR2 is FYNNEI. With 8 bases removed from V and 10 bases from J, the gap between germline ends came to 20 bases. The CDR3 loop is CASGEGTVGRAFF. The CDR3, as DNA: TGTGCCAGCGGAGAAGGGACCGTGGGGAGAGCTTTCTTT.

This clonotype was seen many times. This chain joins TRBV25-1 and TRBJ2-3, with 8 bases that match TRBD1. Germline loops: CDR1 MGHDK, CDR2 SYGVNS. The CDR3 covers 16 residues. The V segment lost 0 bases and the J segment 2 bases; nucleotides outside the gene matches: 4. CDR3 in amino acids: CASSEYTRGLTDTQYF. DNA of the CDR3: TGTGCCAGCAGTGAATATACCAGGGGGCTCACAGATACGCAGTATTTT.